This TCR beta chain was recovered during a study of cytomegalovirus exposure and HLA in healthy donors (dated by TCRdb to 2017 to 2019). Regarding the complete study: In an earlier analysis of several hundred of the donors, roughly 300 Gb of sequence data and 100 million or so unique TCR beta sequences from 150 million to 200 million T cells were reported. To decide whether each TCR beta V gene segment behaved as functional or pseudogenic, an earlier analysis of some 600 of the donors relied on high-throughput TCR beta sequencing. A separate validation cohort of 100 to 150 different subjects was used in addition to the approximately 700-subject first cohort. The number of typed donors differed by locus: about 620-640 for A, B, C, DRB1 and DQB1; about 520 for DQA1; 606 for DPA1; and roughly 490 for DPB1. A handful of DR-DQ haplotypes were handled as single units for association and clustering because linkage in the cohort was strong. Among about 400 genotyped donors of the cohort, an average of about 220,000 unique TCR beta nucleotide sequences was sequenced per donor, of which 15% to 20% were non-productive. To study patterns of TCR occurrence, a later analysis re-analyzed previously published TCR beta repertoires from 666 donors and added high-resolution HLA genotyping. Class I and class II HLA loci were covered by the typing at four-digit resolution. A later genetic analysis took genome-wide SNP genotypes for about 65% of the roughly 670 donors and used that subset as a discovery cohort. Of the 350 to 400 genotyped donors, approximately 83% fell in the genetic ancestry cluster associated with self-reported Caucasian donors. An early release that covered 500 to 800 HLA-typed donors contained about 300 gigabases of sequencing data and approximately 85 million unique TCR sequences. All discovery cohort repertoires had been generated on a single sequencing platform. The study combined high-throughput TCR immunosequencing, statistical association of individual TCRs with disease status, and machine learning to predict cytomegalovirus infection status. Rather than drawing on any new phenotypic data, the later analysis identified candidate immune exposures from TCR beta sequences and the way those sequences occurred across donors. The study aimed to test whether cataloging public T cell receptors could reveal signatures of past pathogen exposure. The T cell repertoires of under 700 subjects were profiled by immunosequencing and related to cytomegalovirus serostatus. Donor age, sex, ethnicity and CMV serostatus were collected together with the repertoire data. What the research found in general, with its limitations: Presence/absence analyses assumed roughly uniform sequencing depth across donors, an assumption that may not hold. When HLA alleles, especially DR and DQ, strongly co-occurred, TCR associations were difficult to assign to individual alleles. The only immune exposure information available for the cohort was CMV serostatus. Linkage disequilibrium might explain the correlated functional status among segregating V segments, but an unknown experimental factor could not be ruled out. According to a later analysis, parvovirus B19, influenza, CMV and Epstein-Barr virus appeared linked to several top co-occurrence clusters. According to a later analysis, most CMV-associated TCR beta chains appeared to be HLA-restricted, and the HLA associations seemed to be driven largely by CMV exposure. An earlier analysis of approximately 530 of the donors showed that most TCR beta V segments appeared in productive rearrangements either about 87% or about 30% of the time, which broadly matched IMGT annotations. A further reported finding was that TCR beta sequences accurately predicted the HLA-A and HLA-B alleles for most subjects in the first cohort. The 87-base-pair reads could not distinguish some IMGT-functional V segments, including TRBV6-2 and TRBV6-3, so those segments were excluded. The sequencing pipeline was judged likely to have produced a cluster of highly shared sequence variants as a technical artifact. Specific HLA alleles were associated with 15,000 to 20,000 TCR beta sequences at a false discovery rate of 0.05 in a later analysis. Because some donors lacked HLA typing at each locus, the association tests relied only on the typed subset. A later analysis found that TCR association rates varied across HLA loci, with DRB1 alleles showing the most associated TCRs and HLA-C alleles the fewest. The study listed 170 or so TCR beta chains as associated with cytomegalovirus. The classifier was reported to diagnose cytomegalovirus status with high specificity and sensitivity in both the original and validation cohorts. It was suggested by the authors that the approach could potentially be generalized to other disease states and immunological phenotypes. A later genetic analysis reported fewer N-insertions in productive TCRs among donors in an Asian-associated ancestry cluster than the approximately 700-donor mean. In a later genetic analysis, a missense DCLRE1C variant was associated with V-gene and J-gene trimming of TCR beta chains, and the association was replicated in an independent cohort. Three of the identified cytomegalovirus-associated TCR beta chains were confirmed in vitro to be specific for cytomegalovirus antigens. Most TCR sequences were seen in very few donors, while some public TCRs were found in many individuals. Only TCR beta chains were sequenced in this cohort, and the absence of alpha or paired-chain data limited detectable features. Because counts were too low, about 15 rarely observed V segments, including chromosome 9 orphons, were left out of the earlier analysis of 500 to 650 of the donors. In a later analysis, HLA-associated TCR beta chains were found to be more clonally expanded and to have lower generation probabilities than equally common non-associated chains.

The cohort was made up of approximately 700 healthy bone marrow donors. Cohort members were all nominally healthy when sampled, although unrecorded immune exposures were likely present. The donor was CMV seropositive and was included in the group of about 290 seropositive cohort members. A peripheral blood sample was provided by each donor, and peripheral blood mononuclear cells were used for TCR beta sequencing. Genomic DNA was extracted from the blood cell samples with the Qiagen DNeasy Blood Extraction Kit. Libraries were made using the immunoSEQ multiplex PCR assay. For the multiplex PCR, a mixture combining 60 forward primers for TCR Vbeta segments and 13 reverse primers for TCR Jbeta segments was used. A multiplex PCR assay on genomic DNA amplified the CDR3 region of rearranged TCR beta genes. On the Illumina HiSeq System, the amplified TCR beta libraries were sequenced as 87-base-pair reads. As for the authors' bioinformatics: Across the 500 to 850 repertoires, a later analysis counted 80 million or so unique TCR beta chains, around 11 million of which were shared by at least two donors. To remove PCR and sequencing errors, raw reads were error-corrected and collapsed into unique sequences using a nearest-neighbor algorithm that merged closely related sequences. Alignment of CDR3 sequences to IMGT reference sequences was used to assign V, D and J gene segments. For a sequence to be retained, a match of at least six nucleotides was required to both a V gene segment and a J gene segment. Rearrangements were called productive when the CDR3 lacked stop codons and stayed in frame with V and J; all others were non-productive. CDR3 was defined by IMGT convention, running from the second conserved V-encoded cysteine to the conserved J-encoded phenylalanine. Sequences without an unambiguous match to a single V gene segment were excluded from the earlier analysis of about 630 of the donors. In an earlier analysis of 587 of the donors, V segments were called functional above 56.7% productive rearrangements and were called segregating when the between-donor standard deviation exceeded 5%. To diagnose cytomegalovirus status from the catalog of TCR beta chain sequences, a statistical classification framework was built. In a later analysis, TCR nucleotide sequences were compared against IMGT/GENE-DB human TR gene sequences so that V and J genes could be assigned. The TCRdist pipeline was used in a later analysis to assign CDR3 sequences and most-parsimonious VDJ recombination scenarios. In a later analysis, each TCR beta chain was defined by its CDR3 amino acid sequence together with its V-gene family, and reads lacking a unique V-gene family were excluded. To address suspected cross-contamination and a sequencing artifact, a later analysis removed some 620 highly shared, low-generation-probability nucleotide sequences. For each public chain, a later analysis derived a clonal expansion index from normalized ranks of inferred template counts within each repertoire. In a later analysis, generation probabilities were computed using a VDJ recombination model fitted to out-of-frame rearrangements, and the results were checked against IGoR. A later analysis scored TCR-TCR, TCR-HLA and TCR-CMV co-occurrence with hypergeometric tests, applying a repertoire-size bias correction to TCR pairs. To estimate false discovery rates, a later analysis permuted the HLA or CMV assignments 20 times. In a later analysis, co-occurring TCRs were grouped using DBSCAN, and TCRdist sequence similarity was added for clustering within HLA-allele-positive subsets. Repertoires with fewer than 30,000 or more than 120,000 public chains were left out of co-occurrence clustering, as were about 5 repertoires with anomalous nucleotide sharing. The table comes from immuneACCESS by way of TCRdb, which keeps in-frame sequences with V and J called. Part of the clones is missing from these tables; in studies checked, under half for an unresolved V gene and the rest for unknown reasons. V and J calls and clone size are as listed in that table; D and trimming were resolved from the DNA. Recorded for this sample are about 150,000 clones; approximately 73% of them occurred a single time. The leading ten clones occupy 10% of the sample.

The germline V gene encodes CDR1 SGHRS and CDR2 YFSETQ. V and J are truncated by 4 bases and 5 bases respectively, leaving an intervening sequence of 19 bases. CDR3 length: 16 amino acids, cysteine to phenylalanine. Only the CDR3 portion is preserved as DNA: 48 bases, with reading frame beginning at the first base. About this clone: No cognate antigen has been identified for it. Within one base of it there is no much larger clone, and no base qualities were kept.

The material sequenced was PBMCs. The sequence derives from a man under 40 in good health and CMV-seropositive. Recombination connected TRBV5-1 to TRBJ2-1; the D region possibly corresponds to TRBD1 (5 bases align). The CDR3 reads as follows: CASSVSQGINNNEQFF. Read as DNA, the sequence is TGCGCCAGCAGCGTGTCCCAGGGAATTAACAACAATGAGCAGTTCTTC.